This entry lists 12 T cell receptor beta chains sequenced from one sample in a study of blood T cell repertoires in COVID-19. Clones were read by immunoSEQ multiplex PCR, and TCRdb kept only the in-frame ones, dropping some. This sample yields 200,000 to 250,000 clones, of which around four fifths are seen a single time; approximately 9.2% belongs to the top ten. Sequencing was performed on PBMCs or T cells enriched from blood (not recorded which). Receptors originate from a man aged 40-55 years who had recovered from COVID-19.

This clone was counted between two and nine times. The chain links TRBV2 to TRBJ2-1, with D possibly matching TRBD1 (5 bases). CDR3 size: 14 residues. Germline values: CDR1 SNHLY, CDR2 FYNNEI. Trimming took 7 bases from V and 3 from J, leaving 13 bases between them. CDR3 protein: CASTDRGGYNEQFF. The CDR3 DNA is TGTGCCAGCACTGATAGGGGTGGCTACAATGAGCAGTTCTTC.

The chain is built from TRBV9 and TRBJ1-2, with 7 bases matching TRBD1. This CDR3 contains 13 residues. V shed 0 bases and J 8 bases; nucleotides not matched to a gene: 4. The germline gives CDR1 SGDLS, CDR2 YYNGEE. Here the CDR3 DNA reads TGTGCCAGCAGCGTAGGAGGGGGCGCAGGCTACACCTTC. This gives the protein CASSVGGGAGYTF.

The chain joins TRBV10-1 to TRBJ2-1, with 12 bases lining up with TRBD2. The CDR3 contains 18 residues. Germline CDR1 and CDR2: WNHNN and SYGVQD (reference sequence). V was pared by 6 bases and J by 0 bases, with 9 bases of the junction left unmatched. In DNA form, the CDR3 reads TGCGCCAGCAGCGCCCGACTAGCGGGGGACACCTCCTACAATGAGCAGTTCTTC. This translates into CASSARLAGDTSYNEQFF.

This clone was seen only a few times. V gene TRBV7-3 combines with J gene TRBJ1-2, with 10 bases aligning to TRBD1. The CDR3 is 18 residues long. J gave up 6 bases and V 6 bases, and 19 bases lay outside the gene matches. Germline CDR1 is SGHTA and CDR2 is FQGTGA. CDR3 nucleotide sequence: TGTGCCAGCAGTCATACCGGGACAGGGGATTTATTTGTGGATGGCTACACCTTC. Translated: CASSHTGTGDLFVDGYTF.

This clone appeared once. This sequence joins TRBV30 and TRBJ2-1; the match to TRBD1 covers 8 bases. CDR1 and CDR2 from the germline V gene are GTSNPN and SVGIG (reference sequence). V lost 7 bases, J lost 3 bases, and 8 bases stayed unmatched. The CDR3 loop spans 14 amino acids. CDR3 sequence reads: CALYRGNYYNEQFF. DNA of the CDR3: TGTGCCTTATACAGGGGGAATTACTACAATGAGCAGTTCTTC.

The rearrangement joins TRBV24-1 to TRBJ1-2; no reliable D call. CDR3 length: 14 amino acids. V lost 3 bases and J lost 5, with 12 bases in between. Germline CDR1 reads KGHDR; CDR2 reads SFDVKD. CDR3 sequence reads: CATSDPGSGYGYTF. CDR3 bases: TGTGCCACCAGTGATCCTGGGAGTGGGTATGGCTACACCTTC.

This clone was counted only a few times. This chain connects TRBV24-1 to TRBJ2-2, with a weak D call TRBD2 (5 bases). V was cut by 7 bases and J by 4 bases, with 9 bases left in between. The CDR3 runs to 13 residues. Germline V gene sequence: CDR1 KGHDR, CDR2 SFDVKD. The CDR3 nucleotides read TGTGCCACCAGCGACGGGGTCACCGGGGAGCTGTTTTTT. Translating gives CATSDGVTGELFF.

J is TRBJ2-7 and V is TRBV5-1; D uncertain. The germline V gene has CDR1 SGHRS and CDR2 YFSETQ. V was clipped by 0 bases and J by 6 bases, with 4 bases between them. The CDR3 spans 11 residues. CDR3 loop: CASSLAVEQYF. CDR3 nucleotide sequence: TGCGCCAGCAGCTTGGCGGTCGAGCAGTACTTC. The full variable domain, completed using reference TRBV5-1 and TRBJ2-7, is KAGVTQTPRYLIKTRGQQVTLSCSPISGHRSVSWYQQTPGQGLQFLFEYFSETQRNKGNFPGRFSGRQFSNSRSEMNVSTLELGDSALYLCASSLAVEQYFGPGTRLTVT.

This clone has more than one count but fewer than ten. This rearrangement joins TRBV5-1 to TRBJ1-2; D possibly corresponds to TRBD1 (6 bases). The germline V gene encodes CDR1 SGHRS and CDR2 YFSETQ. The V end lost 3 bases, the J end lost 3 bases, and 6 bases lay between the germline ends. The CDR3 is 12 amino acids. The chain's CDR3 is CASSSGDYGYTF. The CDR3 DNA sequence: TGCGCCAGCAGCTCAGGGGACTATGGCTACACCTTC.

V and J are TRBV19 and TRBJ2-1; 14 bases are a match to TRBD2. The germline gives CDR1 LNHDA, CDR2 SQIVND (reference sequence). V shed 7 bases and J 7 bases; nucleotides not matched to a gene: 9. CDR3 length: 16 amino acids. The CDR3 DNA follows: TGTGCCAGTAACGACCCGGGACTAGCGGGAGTTAATGAGCAGTTCTTC. It translates to CASNDPGLAGVNEQFF.

The chain couples TRBV5-1 to TRBJ2-3; the match to TRBD2 covers 7 bases. V was pared by 4 bases and J by 5 bases, with 7 bases of the junction left unmatched. Looked up from germline, CDR1 is SGHRS and CDR2 is YFSETQ. The CDR3 runs 14 residues. The CDR3, as DNA: TGCGCCAGCAGCGAGACTAGCTCCAGAGATACGCAGTATTTT. Amino acids: CASSETSSRDTQYF.

This clone has just a few counts. This rearrangement joins TRBV25-1 to TRBJ2-3; D uncertain. The CDR3 length is 13 residues. Germline-derived CDR1 and CDR2 are MGHDK and SYGVNS. Trimming left V 6 bases short and J 7 bases short, with 14 bases between. CDR3 region: CASSPHFGYTQYF. The DNA for the CDR3 is TGTGCCAGCAGCCCCCACTTCGGGTATACGCAGTATTTT.